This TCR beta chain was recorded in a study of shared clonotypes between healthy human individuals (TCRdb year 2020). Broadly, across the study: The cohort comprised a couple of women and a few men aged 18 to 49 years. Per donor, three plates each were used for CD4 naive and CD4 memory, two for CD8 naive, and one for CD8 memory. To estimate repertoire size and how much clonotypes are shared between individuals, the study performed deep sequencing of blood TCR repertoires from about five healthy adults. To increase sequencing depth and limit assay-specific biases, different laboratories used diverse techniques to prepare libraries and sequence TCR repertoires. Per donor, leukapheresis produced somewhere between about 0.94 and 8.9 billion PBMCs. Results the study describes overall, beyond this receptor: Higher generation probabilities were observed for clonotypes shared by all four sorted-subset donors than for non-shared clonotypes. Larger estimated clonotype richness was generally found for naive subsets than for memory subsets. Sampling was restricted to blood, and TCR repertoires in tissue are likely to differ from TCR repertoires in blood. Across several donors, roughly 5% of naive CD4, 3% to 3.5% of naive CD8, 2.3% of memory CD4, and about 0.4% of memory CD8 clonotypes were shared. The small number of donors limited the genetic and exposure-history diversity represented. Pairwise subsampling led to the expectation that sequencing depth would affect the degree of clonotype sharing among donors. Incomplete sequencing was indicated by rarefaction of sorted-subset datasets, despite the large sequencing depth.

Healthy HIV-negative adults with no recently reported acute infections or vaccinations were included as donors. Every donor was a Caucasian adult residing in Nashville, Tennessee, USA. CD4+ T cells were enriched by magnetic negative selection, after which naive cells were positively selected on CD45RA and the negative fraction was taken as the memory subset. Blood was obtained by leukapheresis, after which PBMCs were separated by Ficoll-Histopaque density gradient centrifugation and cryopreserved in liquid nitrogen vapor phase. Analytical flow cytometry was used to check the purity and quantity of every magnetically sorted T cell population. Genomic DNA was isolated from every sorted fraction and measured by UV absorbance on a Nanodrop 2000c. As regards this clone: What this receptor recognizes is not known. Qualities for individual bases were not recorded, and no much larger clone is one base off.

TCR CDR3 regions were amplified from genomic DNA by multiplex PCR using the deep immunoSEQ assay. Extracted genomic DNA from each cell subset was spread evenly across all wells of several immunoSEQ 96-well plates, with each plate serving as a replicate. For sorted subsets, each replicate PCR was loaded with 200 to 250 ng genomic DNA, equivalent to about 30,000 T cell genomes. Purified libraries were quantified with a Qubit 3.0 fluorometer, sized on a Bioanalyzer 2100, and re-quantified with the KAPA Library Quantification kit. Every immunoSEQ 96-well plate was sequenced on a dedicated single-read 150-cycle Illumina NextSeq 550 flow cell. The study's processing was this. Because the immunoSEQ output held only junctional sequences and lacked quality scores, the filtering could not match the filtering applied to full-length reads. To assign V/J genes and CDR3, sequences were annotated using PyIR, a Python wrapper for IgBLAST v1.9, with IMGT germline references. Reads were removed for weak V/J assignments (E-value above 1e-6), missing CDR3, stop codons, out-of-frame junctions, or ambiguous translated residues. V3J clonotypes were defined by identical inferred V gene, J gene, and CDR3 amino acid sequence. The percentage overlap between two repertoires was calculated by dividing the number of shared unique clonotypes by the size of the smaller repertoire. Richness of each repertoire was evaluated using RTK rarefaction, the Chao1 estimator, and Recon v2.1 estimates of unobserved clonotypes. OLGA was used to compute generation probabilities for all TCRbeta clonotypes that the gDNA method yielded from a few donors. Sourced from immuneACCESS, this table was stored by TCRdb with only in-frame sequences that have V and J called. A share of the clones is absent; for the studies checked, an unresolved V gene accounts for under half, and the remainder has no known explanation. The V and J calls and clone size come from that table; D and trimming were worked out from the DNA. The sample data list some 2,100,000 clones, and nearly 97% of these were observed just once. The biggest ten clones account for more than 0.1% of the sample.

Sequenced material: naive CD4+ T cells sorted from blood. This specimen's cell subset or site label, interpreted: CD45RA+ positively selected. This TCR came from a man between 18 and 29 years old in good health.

The DNA reads TGTGCCAGCGGGGATTATGGCTACACCTTC. Its protein reads: CASGDYGYTF. The rearranged segments are TRBV25-1 and TRBJ1-2; the D gene assignment is ambiguous. The germline V gene gives CDR1 as MGHDK and CDR2 as SYGVNS. The CDR3 runs 10 residues from the cysteine to the phenylalanine. The CDR3 DNA has 30 bases and is translated from base 1. Cut back by 8 bases and 5 bases, the V and J ends lie 6 bases apart.